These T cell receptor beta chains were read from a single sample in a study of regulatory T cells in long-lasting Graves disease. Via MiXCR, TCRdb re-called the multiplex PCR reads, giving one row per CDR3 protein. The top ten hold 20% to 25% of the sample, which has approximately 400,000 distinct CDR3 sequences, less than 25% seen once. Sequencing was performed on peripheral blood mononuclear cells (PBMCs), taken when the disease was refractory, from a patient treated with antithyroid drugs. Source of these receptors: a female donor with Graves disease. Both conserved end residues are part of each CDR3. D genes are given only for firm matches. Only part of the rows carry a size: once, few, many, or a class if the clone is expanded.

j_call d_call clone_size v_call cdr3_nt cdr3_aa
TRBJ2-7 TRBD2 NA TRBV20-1 TGCAGTGCAAACAGGCTAGCGGGAGGGCCCTACGAGCAGTACTTC CSANRLAGGPYEQYF
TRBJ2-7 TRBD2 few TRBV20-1 TGCAGTGTCTACCCACAAGCGGGGTCCTACGAGCAGTACTTC CSVYPQAGSYEQYF
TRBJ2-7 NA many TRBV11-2 TGTGCCAGCAGCTTAGATCCTTCCCAGACCGCGAAGCAGTACTTC CASSLDPSQTAKQYF
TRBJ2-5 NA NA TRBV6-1 TGTGCCAGCAGCCAAGTCGGGGGGCATGAGACCCAGTACTTC CASSQVGGHETQYF
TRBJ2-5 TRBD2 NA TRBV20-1 TGCAGTGCTACGGCTACATTGCCTAGCGGCCAAGAGACCCAGTACTTC CSATATLPSGQETQYF
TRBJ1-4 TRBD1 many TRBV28 TGTGCCAGCAGTTTAGTTCAGGGGGCCAAACTGTTTTTT CASSLVQGAKLFF
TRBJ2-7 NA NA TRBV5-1 TGCGCCAGCAGCTTGGATGGGGGTAACTACGAGCAGTACTTC CASSLDGGNYEQYF
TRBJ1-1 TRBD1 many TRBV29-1 TGCAGCGTTGAAGGACAGGGGGCGAGCACTGAAGCTTTCTTT CSVEGQGASTEAFF
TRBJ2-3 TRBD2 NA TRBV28 TGTGCCAGCAGTTCTATAGCGGGAGGGCCTCGGGATACGCAGTATTTT CASSSIAGGPRDTQYF
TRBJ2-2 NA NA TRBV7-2 TGTGCCAGCAGCTTACGCACACTACTAGAGGATACCGGGGAGCTGTTTTTT CASSLRTLLEDTGELFF
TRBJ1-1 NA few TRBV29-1 TGCAGCACGGACCTAAGTGACACTGAAGCTTTCTTT CSTDLSDTEAFF
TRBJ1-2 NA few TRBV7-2 TGTGCCAGCAGCTTAGTGGGTATTATGGCCTTC CASSLVGIMAF
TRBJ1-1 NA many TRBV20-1 TGCAGTGCTAGCGGAGGTCAGGGCCGACGGGGCACTGAAGCTTTCTTT CSASGGQGRRGTEAFF
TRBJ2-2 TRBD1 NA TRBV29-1 TGCAGCGCCAGAAGTGGGACAGATGGGGCCGGGGAGCTGTTTTTT CSARSGTDGAGELFF
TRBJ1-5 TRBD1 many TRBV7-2 TGTGCCAGCAGCTTGGACAGGGCGGGTCAGCCCCAGCATTTT CASSLDRAGQPQHF
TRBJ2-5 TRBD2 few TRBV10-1 TGCGCCAGCAGTGAGTCGACGGGACTAGCGGGAGAGGAGACCCAGTACTTC CASSESTGLAGEETQYF
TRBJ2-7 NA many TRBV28 TGTGCCAGCAGTCCGTACAGGACCAAATACGAGCAGTACTTC CASSPYRTKYEQYF
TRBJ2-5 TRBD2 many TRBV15 TGTGCCACCAGCAGAGATCCGGGACTAGCGGACCAAGAGACCCAGTACTTC CATSRDPGLADQETQYF
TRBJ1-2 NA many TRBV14 TGTGCCAGCAGCCAAGGCATGGGATTGAGGAAGGGCTACACCTTC CASSQGMGLRKGYTF
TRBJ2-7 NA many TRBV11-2 TGTGCCAGCAGCTATCGAGCTTCCGGGAGCGGTGGGTACGAGCAGTACTTC CASSYRASGSGGYEQYF
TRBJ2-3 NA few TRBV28 TGTGCCAGCAGTTTATTGGGGAATACGCAGTATTTT CASSLLGNTQYF
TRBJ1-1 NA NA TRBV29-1 TGCAGCGTTGGGACCCCAGGCGTTTCGAACACTGAAGCTTTCTTT CSVGTPGVSNTEAFF
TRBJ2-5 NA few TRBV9 TGTGCCAGCAGCGTAGAGGCTAGCAAGGGCCCCCAGTACTTC CASSVEASKGPQYF
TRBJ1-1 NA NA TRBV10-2 TGCGCCAGCAGTGAGTCGAGAGTGGGCACTGAAGCTTTCTTT CASSESRVGTEAFF
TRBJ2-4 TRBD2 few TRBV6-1 TGTGCCAGCCGACTAGCGGGAGGAAACATTCAGTACTTC CASRLAGGNIQYF
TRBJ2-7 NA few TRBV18 TGTGCCAGCTCAGCGACGCCCGGAGCCTACGAGCAGTACTTC CASSATPGAYEQYF
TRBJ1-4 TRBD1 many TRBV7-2 TGTGCCAGCACCCTAGGAGGGACAGCAACTAATGAAAAACTGTTTTTT CASTLGGTATNEKLFF
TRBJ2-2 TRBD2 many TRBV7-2 TGTGCCAGCAGTTCCCTAGCGGGAGATTGGACCGGGGAGCTGTTTTTT CASSSLAGDWTGELFF
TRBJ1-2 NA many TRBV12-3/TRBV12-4 TGTGCCAGCAGTTTTCAGGGGTATTATGGCTACACCTTC CASSFQGYYGYTF
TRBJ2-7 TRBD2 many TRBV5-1 TGCGCCAGCACCGGACTAGCGGGAGCCTACGAGCAGTACTTC CASTGLAGAYEQYF
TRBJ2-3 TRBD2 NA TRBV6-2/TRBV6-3 TGTGCCAGCAATCCAACTAGCGGACCCACAGATACGCAGTATTTT CASNPTSGPTDTQYF
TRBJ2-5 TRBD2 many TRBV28 TGTGCCAGCAGCGGGACTAGCGGGAGGGCGGGAGAGACCCAGTACTTC CASSGTSGRAGETQYF
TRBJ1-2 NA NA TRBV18 TGTGCCAGCTCACCTGCAGGGTTAGCCTATGGCTACACCTTC CASSPAGLAYGYTF
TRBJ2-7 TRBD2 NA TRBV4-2 TGTGCCAGCAGCCAAGACGCTATGATGCGGGAGTTCTACGAGCAGTACTTC CASSQDAMMREFYEQYF
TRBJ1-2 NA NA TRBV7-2 NA CASSLVGDGAYGCTF
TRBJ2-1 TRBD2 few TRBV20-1 TGCAGTGCTAGAAGTCCTAGCGGGAGGGCCACGCACAATGAGCAGTTCTTC CSARSPSGRATHNEQFF
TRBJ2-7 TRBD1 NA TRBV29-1 TGCAGCGTTTACGGGACAGGGCTAGCCTACGAGCAGTACTTC CSVYGTGLAYEQYF
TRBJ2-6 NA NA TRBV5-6 TGTGCCAGCAGCTTGGCGGGGACTGGGGCCAACGTCTTGACTTTC CASSLAGTGANVLTF
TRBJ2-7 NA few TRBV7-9 TGTGCCAGCAGCTTAGTTGTGGGGGCCAGGGAATCCTACGAGCAGTACTTC CASSLVVGARESYEQYF
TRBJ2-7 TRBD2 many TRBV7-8 TGTGCCAGCAGCGCGGGGACTAGCGGTGATTCTTTTACCTACGAGCAGTACTTC CASSAGTSGDSFTYEQYF
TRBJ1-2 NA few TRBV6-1 TGTGCCAGCAGAGGCTATAACTATGGCTACACCTTC CASRGYNYGYTF
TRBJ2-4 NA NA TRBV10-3 TGTGCCATCAGTGAAAAAGGAGGGGGTTTGAGCATTCAGTACTTC CAISEKGGGLSIQYF
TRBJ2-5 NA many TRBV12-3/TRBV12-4 TGTGCCAGCAGTTTGAGCCTCCAGACTGTGGCCCAGTACTTC CASSLSLQTVAQYF
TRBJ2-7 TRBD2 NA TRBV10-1 TGCGCCAGCGGAGGACTAGCGGGAGTGGTCCCCTACGAGCAGTACTTC CASGGLAGVVPYEQYF
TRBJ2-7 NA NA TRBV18 TGTGTCAGCTCACCAACAGGAAGTTCCTACGAGCAGTACTTC CVSSPTGSSYEQYF
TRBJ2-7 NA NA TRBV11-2 TGTGCCAGCAGCTTTACGTGGGCGGGGCACTACGAGCAGTACTTC CASSFTWAGHYEQYF